What follows describes a single T cell receptor beta chain. The data were taken from a study of patients and donors after allogeneic stem cell transplantation. The germline V gene has CDR1 MNHEY and CDR2 SMNVEV (reference sequence). Trimming at V came to 5 bases and at J to 4 bases, leaving 15 bases not matched to a gene. The CDR3 has 19 amino acids. From the RT-PCR reads, TCRdb called clonotypes with MiXCR, one entry per CDR3 protein. The sample consists of about a million distinct CDR3 sequences, around 17% of them appearing once. The chain couples TRBV27 to TRBJ2-6; TRBD1 agrees at 9 bases. The sequencing sample was made of blood, either unsorted or a sorted T cell fraction (not recorded which). The TCR sequence derives from a human donor who was either an allogeneic HSCT recipient or a stem cell or donor lymphocyte infusion donor (not recorded which). It is not recorded whose cells these are; they may come from a transplant donor. DNA of the CDR3: TGTGCCAGCAGTCGTAAGGGGACAGGGTTTTCGTCCGGGGCCAACGTCCTGACTTTC. Its protein product is CASSRKGTGFSSGANVLTF.